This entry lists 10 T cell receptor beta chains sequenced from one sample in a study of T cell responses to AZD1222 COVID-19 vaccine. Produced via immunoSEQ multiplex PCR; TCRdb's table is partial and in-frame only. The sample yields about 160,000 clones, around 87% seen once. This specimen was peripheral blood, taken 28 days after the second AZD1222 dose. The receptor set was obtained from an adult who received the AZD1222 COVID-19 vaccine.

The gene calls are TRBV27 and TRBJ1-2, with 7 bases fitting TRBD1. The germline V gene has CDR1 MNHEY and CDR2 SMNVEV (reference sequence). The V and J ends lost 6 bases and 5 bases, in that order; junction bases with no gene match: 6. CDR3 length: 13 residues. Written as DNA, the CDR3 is TGTGCCAGCAGATCACAGGGGACGTATGGCTACACCTTC. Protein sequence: CASRSQGTYGYTF.

In nucleotides, the CDR3 is TGTGCCAGCAGCTTACCCAGTTGGGCGGGCATGAACACTGAAGCTTTCTTT. Translating it yields CASSLPSWAGMNTEAFF. The V gene is TRBV7-9, the J gene TRBJ1-1, with D hard to call. The CDR3 totals 17 residues. V gave up 2 bases and J gave up 0 bases, with 16 bases separating them. Germline CDR1 and CDR2: SEHNR and FQNEAQ (reference sequence).

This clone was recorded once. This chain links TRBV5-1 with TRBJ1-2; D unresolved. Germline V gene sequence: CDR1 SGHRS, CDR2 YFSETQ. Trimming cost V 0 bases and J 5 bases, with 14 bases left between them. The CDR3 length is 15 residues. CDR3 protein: CASSLGLGSRYGYTF. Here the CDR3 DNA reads TGCGCCAGCAGCTTGGGCCTGGGTAGTCGGTATGGCTACACCTTC.

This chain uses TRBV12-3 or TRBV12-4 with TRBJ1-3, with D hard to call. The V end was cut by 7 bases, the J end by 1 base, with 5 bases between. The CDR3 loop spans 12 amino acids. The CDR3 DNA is TGTGCCAGCACCCTGTCTGGAAACACCATATATTTT. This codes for CASTLSGNTIYF.

CDR3: CASRATLNEQFF. Written as DNA, the CDR3 is TGTGCCTCCCGGGCAACCCTCAATGAGCAGTTCTTC. V and J are TRBV6-5 and TRBJ2-1; D uncertain. The CDR3 is 12 residues long. The V end lost 11 bases, the J end lost 6 bases, and 14 bases lay between the germline ends. In germline, CDR1 is MNHEY, CDR2 SVGAGI.

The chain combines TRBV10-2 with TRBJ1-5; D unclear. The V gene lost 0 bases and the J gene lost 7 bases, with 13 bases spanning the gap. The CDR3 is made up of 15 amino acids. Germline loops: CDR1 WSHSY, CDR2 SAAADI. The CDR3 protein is CASSESTAGRQPQHF. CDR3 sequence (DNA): TGCGCCAGCAGTGAGTCCACAGCTGGACGGCAGCCCCAGCATTTT.

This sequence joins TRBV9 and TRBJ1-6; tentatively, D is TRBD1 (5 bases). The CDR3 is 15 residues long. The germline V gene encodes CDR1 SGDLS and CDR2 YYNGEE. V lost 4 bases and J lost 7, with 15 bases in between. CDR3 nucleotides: TGTGCCAGCAGCTCACACAGTTGGGGGAATTCACCCCTCCACTTT. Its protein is CASSSHSWGNSPLHF.

The CDR3 region has the DNA TGTGCCAGCAGCCAAGGAATGAGCTCCTACGAGCAGTACTTC. Translating it yields CASSQGMSSYEQYF. This chain uses TRBV14 with TRBJ2-7; no clear D. This CDR3 comprises 14 residues. Between the trimmed V and J ends, which lost 1 base and 0 bases, there was a span of 7 bases. Germline CDR1 is SGHDN and CDR2 is FVKESK.

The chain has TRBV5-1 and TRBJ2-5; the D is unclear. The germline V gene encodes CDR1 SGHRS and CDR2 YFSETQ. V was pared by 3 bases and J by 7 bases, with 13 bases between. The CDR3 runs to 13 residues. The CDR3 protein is CASSYDLPGTQYF. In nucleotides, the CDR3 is TGCGCCAGCAGCTATGACCTCCCGGGGACCCAGTACTTC.

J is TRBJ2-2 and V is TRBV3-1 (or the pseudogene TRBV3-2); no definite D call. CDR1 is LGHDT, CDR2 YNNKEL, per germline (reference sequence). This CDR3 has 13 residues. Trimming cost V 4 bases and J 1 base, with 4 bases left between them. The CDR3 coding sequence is TGTGCCAGCAGCCCGGGGAACACCGGGGAGCTGTTTTTT. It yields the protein CASSPGNTGELFF.